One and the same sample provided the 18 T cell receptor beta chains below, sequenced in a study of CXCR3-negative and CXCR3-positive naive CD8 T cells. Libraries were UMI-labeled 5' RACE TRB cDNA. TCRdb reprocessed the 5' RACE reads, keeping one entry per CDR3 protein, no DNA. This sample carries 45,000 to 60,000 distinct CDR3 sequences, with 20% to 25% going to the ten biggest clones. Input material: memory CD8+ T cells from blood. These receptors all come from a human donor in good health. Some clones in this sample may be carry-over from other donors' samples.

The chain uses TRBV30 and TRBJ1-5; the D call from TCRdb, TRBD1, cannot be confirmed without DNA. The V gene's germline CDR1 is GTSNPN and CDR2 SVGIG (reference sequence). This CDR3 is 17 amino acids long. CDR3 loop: CAWSLYSSDRGGQPQHF.

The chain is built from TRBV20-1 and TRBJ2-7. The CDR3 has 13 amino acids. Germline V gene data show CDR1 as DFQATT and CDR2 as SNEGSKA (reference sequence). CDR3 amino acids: CSARGGSFSEQYF.

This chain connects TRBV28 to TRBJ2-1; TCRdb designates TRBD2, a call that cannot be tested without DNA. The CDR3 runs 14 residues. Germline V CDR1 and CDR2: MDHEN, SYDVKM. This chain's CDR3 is CASSSGLAYNEQFF. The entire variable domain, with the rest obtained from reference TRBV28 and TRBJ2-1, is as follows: DVKVTQSSRYLVKRTGEKVFLECVQDMDHENMFWYRQDPGLGLRLIYFSYDVKMKEKGDIPEGYSVSREKKERFSLILESASTNQTSMYLCASSSGLAYNEQFFGPGTRLTVL.

The CDR3 sequence is CASSFAGTGAEQYF. The rearrangement joins TRBV11-3 to TRBJ2-7; lacking DNA, the TRBD1 call made by TCRdb goes unchecked. There are 14 residues in the CDR3. CDR1 and CDR2 from the germline V gene are SGHNT and YENEEA.

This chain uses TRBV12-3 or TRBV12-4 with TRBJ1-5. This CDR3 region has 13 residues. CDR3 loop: CASSFFPNQPQHF.

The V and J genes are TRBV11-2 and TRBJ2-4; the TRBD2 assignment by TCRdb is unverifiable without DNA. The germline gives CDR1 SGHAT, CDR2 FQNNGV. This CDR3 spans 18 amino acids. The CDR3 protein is CASSSWASAGLTKNIQYF.

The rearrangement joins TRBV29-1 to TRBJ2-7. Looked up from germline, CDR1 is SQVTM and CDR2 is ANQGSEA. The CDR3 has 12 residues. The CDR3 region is CSVNALGDEQYF.

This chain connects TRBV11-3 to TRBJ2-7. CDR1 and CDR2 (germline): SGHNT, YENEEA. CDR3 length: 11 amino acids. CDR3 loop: CASSLSGEQYF.

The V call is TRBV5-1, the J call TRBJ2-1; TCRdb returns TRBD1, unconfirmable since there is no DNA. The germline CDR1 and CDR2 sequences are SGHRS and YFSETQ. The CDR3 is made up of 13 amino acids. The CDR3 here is CASSLWSGQEQFF.

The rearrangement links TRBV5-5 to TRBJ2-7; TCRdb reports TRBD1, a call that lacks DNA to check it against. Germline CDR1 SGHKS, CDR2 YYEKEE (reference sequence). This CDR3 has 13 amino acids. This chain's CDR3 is CASSGGRGYEQYF.

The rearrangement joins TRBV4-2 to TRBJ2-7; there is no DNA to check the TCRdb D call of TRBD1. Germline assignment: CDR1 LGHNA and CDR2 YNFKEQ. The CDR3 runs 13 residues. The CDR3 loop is CASSPGHYYEQYF.

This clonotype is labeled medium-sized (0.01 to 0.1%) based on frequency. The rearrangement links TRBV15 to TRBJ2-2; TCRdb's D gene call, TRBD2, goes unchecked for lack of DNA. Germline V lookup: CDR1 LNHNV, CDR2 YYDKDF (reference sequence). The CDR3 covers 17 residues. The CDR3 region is CATSVRVVGEGSGELFF.

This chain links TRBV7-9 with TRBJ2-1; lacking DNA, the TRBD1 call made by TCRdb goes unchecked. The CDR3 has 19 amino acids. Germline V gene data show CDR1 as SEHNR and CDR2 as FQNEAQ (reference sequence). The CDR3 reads CASSSPPGVDWRAYNEQFF. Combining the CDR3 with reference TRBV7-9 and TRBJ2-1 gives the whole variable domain DTGVSQNPRHKITKRGQNVTFRCDPISEHNRLYWYRQTLGQGPEFLTYFQNEAQLEKSRLLSDRFSAERPKGSFSTLEIQRTEQGDSAMYLCASSSPPGVDWRAYNEQFFGPGTRLTVL.

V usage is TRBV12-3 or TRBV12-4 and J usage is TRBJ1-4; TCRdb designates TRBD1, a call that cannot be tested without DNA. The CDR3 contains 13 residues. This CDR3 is CASILTGREKLFF.

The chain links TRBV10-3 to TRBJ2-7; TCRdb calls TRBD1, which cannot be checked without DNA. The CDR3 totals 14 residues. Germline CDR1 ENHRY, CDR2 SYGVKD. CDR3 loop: CAIREDRVLSEQYF.

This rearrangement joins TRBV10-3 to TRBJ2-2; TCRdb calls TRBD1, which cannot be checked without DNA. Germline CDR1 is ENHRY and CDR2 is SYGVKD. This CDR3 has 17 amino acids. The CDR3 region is CAIGTGASYPFTGELFF.

CDR3 loop: CSVEGRSYEQYF. The chain has TRBV29-1 and TRBJ2-7; the D call from TCRdb, TRBD1, cannot be confirmed without DNA. The CDR3 loop spans 12 amino acids. Germline V gene lookup returns CDR1 SQVTM and CDR2 ANQGSEA.

CDR3 amino acids: CSVIWAGELFF. The chain uses TRBV29-1 and TRBJ2-2. Germline V lookup: CDR1 SQVTM, CDR2 ANQGSEA. The CDR3 has 11 amino acids.